This T cell receptor (beta chain) is from a study of CD4 and CD8 cells across lung adenocarcinoma regions. Localized lung adenocarcinoma, a non-small cell lung cancer, affected the donors. TCRdb re-derived calls from the PCR reads in MiXCR, one entry per CDR3 protein. The table records around 11,000 distinct CDR3 sequences, about 53% of them present only once. This clonotype was obtained from a male donor with lung adenocarcinoma. The CD4 and CD8 labels of this study may be unreliable. Sequencing input: CD4+ T cells from the center of a lung tumor.

The chain's CDR3 is CASRNIANYGYTF. CDR3 sequence (DNA): TGTGCCAGCAGGAACATTGCTAACTATGGCTACACCTTC. The chain links TRBV6-1 to TRBJ1-2; D is unresolved. The V gene lost 6 bases and the J gene lost 0 bases, with 8 bases spanning the gap. CDR3 size: 13 residues. Germline values: CDR1 MNHNS, CDR2 SASEGT.